This T cell receptor beta chain was identified in a study of blood T cell repertoires in COVID-19. The overall study: The United States, Italy and Spain supplied acute and convalescent COVID-19 samples. Sample material is recorded as cDNA or gDNA derived from T cells, B-cell-depleted T cells, or PBMCs.

Trimming cost V 5 bases and J 7 bases; bases outside gene matches: 6. CDR3 length: 13 residues. Profiling relied on immunoSEQ multiplex PCR, and the TCRdb table lists in-frame clones only, not all of them. The data contain 150,000 to 200,000 clones, about 89% of them seen just once; the ten biggest clones take up roughly 6.7%. This chain connects TRBV12-3 or TRBV12-4 to TRBJ2-7; TRBD1 matches at 9 bases. The TCR comes from a man in his forties with acute or convalescent COVID-19. The material sequenced was peripheral blood. CDR3 DNA sequence: TGTGCCAGCAGTCACGGGACAGGGAGGGAGCAGTACTTC. Translating it yields CASSHGTGREQYF.